This T cell receptor beta chain was identified in a study of shared clonotypes between healthy human individuals. V lost 5 bases to trimming and J lost 3 bases, with 23 bases between them. CDR1 and CDR2 (germline): MDHEN, SYDVKM. CDR3 length equals 18 residues. Assay used: immunoSEQ multiplex PCR; TCRdb lists only in-frame clones, some missing. Among about 2.4 million clones listed, roughly 93% were seen once. The sequenced sample was naive CD4+ T cells from PBMCs. The subset: CD45RA+ positively selected. This chain uses TRBV28 with TRBJ1-5; TRBD1 is a possible D gene (5 bases). This clonotype was sampled from a man younger than 35 in good health. Some clones in this sample may be carry-over from other donors' samples. CDR3 in DNA: TGTGCCAGCAGTCCCTGGGGGGGTGGTGGGGTTTACAATCAGCCCCAGCATTTT. Its translation is CASSPWGGGGVYNQPQHF.